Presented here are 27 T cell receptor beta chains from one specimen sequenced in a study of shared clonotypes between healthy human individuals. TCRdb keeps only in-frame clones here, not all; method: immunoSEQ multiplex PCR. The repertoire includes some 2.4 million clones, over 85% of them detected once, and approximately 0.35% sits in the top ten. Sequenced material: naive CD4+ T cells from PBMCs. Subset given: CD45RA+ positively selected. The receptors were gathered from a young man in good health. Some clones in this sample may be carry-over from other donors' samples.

The CDR3 region is CASSWQTSGATDTQYF. CDR3 sequence (DNA): TGCGCCAGCAGCTGGCAGACTAGCGGAGCCACAGATACGCAGTATTTT. This rearrangement joins TRBV5-1 to TRBJ2-3; 9 bases align to TRBD2. V was clipped by 3 bases and J by 2 bases; unmatched bases: 7. Germline V CDR1 and CDR2: SGHRS, YFSETQ. The CDR3 loop spans 16 amino acids.

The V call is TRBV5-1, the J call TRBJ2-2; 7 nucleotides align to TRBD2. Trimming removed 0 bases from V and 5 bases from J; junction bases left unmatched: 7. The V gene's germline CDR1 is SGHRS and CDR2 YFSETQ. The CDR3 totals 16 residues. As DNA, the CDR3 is TGCGCCAGCAGCTTGGGTACTAGCGTAGAGACCGGGGAGCTGTTTTTT. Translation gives CASSLGTSVETGELFF.

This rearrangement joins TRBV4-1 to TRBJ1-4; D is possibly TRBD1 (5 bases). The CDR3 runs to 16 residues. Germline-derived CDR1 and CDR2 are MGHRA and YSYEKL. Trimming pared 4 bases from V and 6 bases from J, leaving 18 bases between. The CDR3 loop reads CASSPRADRGDEKLFF. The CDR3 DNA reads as TGCGCCAGCAGCCCGAGAGCCGACAGAGGGGATGAAAAACTGTTTTTT.

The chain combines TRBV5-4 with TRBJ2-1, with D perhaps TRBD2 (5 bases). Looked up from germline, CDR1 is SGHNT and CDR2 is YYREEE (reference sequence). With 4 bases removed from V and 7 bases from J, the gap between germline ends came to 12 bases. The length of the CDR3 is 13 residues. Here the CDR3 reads CASSREILNEQFF. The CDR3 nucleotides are TGTGCCAGCAGCCGGGAAATATTGAATGAGCAGTTCTTC.

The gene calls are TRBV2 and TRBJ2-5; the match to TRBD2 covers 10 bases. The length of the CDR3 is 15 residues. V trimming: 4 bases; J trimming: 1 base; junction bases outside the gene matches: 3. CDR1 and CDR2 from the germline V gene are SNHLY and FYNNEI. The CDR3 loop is CASSGTSGTQETQYF. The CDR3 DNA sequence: TGTGCCAGCAGTGGGACTAGCGGTACCCAAGAGACCCAGTACTTC.

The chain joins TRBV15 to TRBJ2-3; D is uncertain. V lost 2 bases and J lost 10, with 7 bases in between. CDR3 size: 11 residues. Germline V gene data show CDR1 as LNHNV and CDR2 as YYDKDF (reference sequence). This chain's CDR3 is CATSRLGSQYF. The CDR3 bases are TGTGCCACCAGCAGACTAGGGTCGCAGTATTTT. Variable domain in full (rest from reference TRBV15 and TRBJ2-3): DAMVIQNPRYQVTQFGKPVTLSCSQTLNHNVMYWYQQKSSQAPKLLFHYYDKDFNNEADTPDNFQSRRPNTSFCFLDIRSPGLGDTAMYLCATSRLGSQYFGPGTRLTVL.

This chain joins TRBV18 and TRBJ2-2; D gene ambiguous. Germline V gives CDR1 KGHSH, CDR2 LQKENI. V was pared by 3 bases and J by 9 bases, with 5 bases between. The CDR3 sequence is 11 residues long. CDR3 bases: TGTGCCAGCTCACCCATGAGGGAGCTGTTTTTT. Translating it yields CASSPMRELFF.

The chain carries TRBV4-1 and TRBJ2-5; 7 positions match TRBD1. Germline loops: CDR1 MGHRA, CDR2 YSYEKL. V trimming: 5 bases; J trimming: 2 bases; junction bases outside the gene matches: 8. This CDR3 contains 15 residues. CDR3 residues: CASSNGDRGQETQYF. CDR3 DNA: TGCGCCAGCAGCAACGGGGACAGAGGGCAAGAGACCCAGTACTTC.

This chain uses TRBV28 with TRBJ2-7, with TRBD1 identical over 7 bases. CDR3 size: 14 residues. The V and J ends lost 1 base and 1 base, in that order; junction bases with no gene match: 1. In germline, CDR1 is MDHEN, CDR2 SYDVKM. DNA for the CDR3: TGTGCCAGCAGTTTATCGACAGGGTCCTACGAGCAGTACTTC. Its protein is CASSLSTGSYEQYF.

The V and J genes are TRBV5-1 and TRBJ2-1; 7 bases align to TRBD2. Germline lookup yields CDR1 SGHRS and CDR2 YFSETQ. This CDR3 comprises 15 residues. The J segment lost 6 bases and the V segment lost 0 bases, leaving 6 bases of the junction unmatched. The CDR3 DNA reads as TGCGCCAGCAGCTTGGAGGCGGGAGTTTTCAATGAGCAGTTCTTC. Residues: CASSLEAGVFNEQFF.

The CDR3 DNA follows: TGTGCCACCACTAGCGGGAGGGCCCGAGAGCAGTTCTTC. Translated: CATTSGRAREQFF. The V and J genes are TRBV28 and TRBJ2-1; TRBD2 agrees at 13 bases. Germline assignment: CDR1 MDHEN and CDR2 SYDVKM. This CDR3 contains 13 residues. V was pared by 10 bases and J by 10 bases, with 7 bases of the junction left unmatched.

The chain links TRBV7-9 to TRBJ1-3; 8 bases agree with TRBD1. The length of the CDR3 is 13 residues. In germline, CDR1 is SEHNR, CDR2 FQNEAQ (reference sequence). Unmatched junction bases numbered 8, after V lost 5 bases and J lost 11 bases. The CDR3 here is CASSPGGTGPIYF. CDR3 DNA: TGTGCCAGCAGCCCCGGGGGGACAGGACCCATATATTTT.

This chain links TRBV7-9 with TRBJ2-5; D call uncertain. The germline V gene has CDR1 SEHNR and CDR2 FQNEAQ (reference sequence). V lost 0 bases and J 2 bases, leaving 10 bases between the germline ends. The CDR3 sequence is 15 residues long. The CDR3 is CASSLARRAQETQYF. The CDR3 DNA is TGTGCCAGCAGCTTAGCGCGCAGAGCTCAAGAGACCCAGTACTTC.

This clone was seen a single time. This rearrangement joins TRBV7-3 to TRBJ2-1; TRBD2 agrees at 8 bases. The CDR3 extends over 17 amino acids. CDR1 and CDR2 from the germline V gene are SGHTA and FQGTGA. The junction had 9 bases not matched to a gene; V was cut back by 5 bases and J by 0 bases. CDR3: CASSLLPSGSSYNEQFF. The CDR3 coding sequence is TGTGCCAGCAGCCTACTCCCCAGCGGGAGCTCCTACAATGAGCAGTTCTTC.

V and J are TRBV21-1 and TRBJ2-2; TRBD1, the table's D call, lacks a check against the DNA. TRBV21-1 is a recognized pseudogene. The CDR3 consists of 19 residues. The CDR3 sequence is CASSKDHRRQGVHTGELFF. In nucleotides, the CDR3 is TGTGCCAGCAGCAAAGACCATAGGAGACAGGGCGTCCACACCGGGGAGCTGTTTTTT.

The CDR3 coding sequence is TGTGCCAGCAGCGTAGCTGTGGGGTCCGAGCAGTACTTC. Protein: CASSVAVGSEQYF. The chain uses TRBV9 and TRBJ2-7; no clear D gene. The CDR3 length is 13 residues. Germline V lookup: CDR1 SGDLS, CDR2 YYNGEE. The ends were cut back, 0 bases at V and 6 bases at J, with 10 bases in the middle.

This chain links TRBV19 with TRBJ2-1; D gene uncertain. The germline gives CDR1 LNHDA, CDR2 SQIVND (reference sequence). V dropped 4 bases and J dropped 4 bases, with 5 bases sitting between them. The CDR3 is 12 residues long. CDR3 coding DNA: TGTGCCAGTAGTACTACATACAATGAGCAGTTCTTC. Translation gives CASSTTYNEQFF.

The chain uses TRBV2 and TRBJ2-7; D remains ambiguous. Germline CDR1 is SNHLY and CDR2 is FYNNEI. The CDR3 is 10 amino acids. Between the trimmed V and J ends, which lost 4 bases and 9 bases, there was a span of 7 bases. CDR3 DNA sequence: TGTGCCAGCAGTGGCATTTGGCAGTACTTC. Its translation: CASSGIWQYF.

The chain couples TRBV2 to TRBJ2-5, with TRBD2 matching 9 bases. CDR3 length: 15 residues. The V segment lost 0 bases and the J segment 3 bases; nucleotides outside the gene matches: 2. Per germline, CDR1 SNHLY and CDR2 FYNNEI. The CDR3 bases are TGTGCCAGCAGTGAAGCTAGCGGGAGAAAAGAGACCCAGTACTTC. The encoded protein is CASSEASGRKETQYF.

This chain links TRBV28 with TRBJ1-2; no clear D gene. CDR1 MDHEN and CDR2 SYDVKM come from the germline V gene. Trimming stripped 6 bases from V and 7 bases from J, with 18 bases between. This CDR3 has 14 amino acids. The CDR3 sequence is CASSPPNQPRGYTF. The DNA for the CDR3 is TGTGCCAGCAGCCCCCCAAATCAACCCCGTGGCTACACCTTC.

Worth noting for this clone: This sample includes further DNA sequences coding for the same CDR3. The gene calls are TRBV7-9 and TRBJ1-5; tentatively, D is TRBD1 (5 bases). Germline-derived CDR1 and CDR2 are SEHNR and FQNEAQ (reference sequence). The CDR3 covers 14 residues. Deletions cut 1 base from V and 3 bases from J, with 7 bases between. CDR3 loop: CASSLGGINQPQHF. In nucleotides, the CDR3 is TGTGCCAGCAGCTTAGGGGGGATCAATCAGCCCCAGCATTTT.

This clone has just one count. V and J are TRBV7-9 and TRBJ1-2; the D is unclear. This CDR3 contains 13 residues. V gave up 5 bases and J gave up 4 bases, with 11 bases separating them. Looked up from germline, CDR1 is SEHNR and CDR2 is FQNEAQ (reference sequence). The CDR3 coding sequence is TGTGCCAGCAGCCAAATCCGGGTCTATGGCTACACCTTC. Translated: CASSQIRVYGYTF.

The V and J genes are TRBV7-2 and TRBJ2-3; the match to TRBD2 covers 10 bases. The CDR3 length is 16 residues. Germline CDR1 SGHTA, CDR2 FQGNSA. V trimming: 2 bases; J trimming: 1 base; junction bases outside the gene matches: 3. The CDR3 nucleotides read TGTGCCAGCAGCTTAAAGCGGGAGGGGGGCACAGATACGCAGTATTTT. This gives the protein CASSLKREGGTDTQYF.

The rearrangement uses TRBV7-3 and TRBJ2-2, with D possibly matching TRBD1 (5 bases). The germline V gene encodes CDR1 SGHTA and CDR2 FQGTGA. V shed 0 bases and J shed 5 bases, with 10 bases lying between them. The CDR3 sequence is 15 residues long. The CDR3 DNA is TGTGCCAGCAGCTTAACCAGGGTGGGAACCGGGGAGCTGTTTTTT. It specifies CASSLTRVGTGELFF.

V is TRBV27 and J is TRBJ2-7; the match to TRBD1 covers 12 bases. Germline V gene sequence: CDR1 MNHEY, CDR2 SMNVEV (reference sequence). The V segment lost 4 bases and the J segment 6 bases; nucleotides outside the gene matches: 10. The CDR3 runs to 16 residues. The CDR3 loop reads CASSSWDRGLWSEQYF. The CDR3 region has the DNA TGTGCCAGCAGTTCGTGGGACAGGGGGCTCTGGAGCGAGCAGTACTTC.

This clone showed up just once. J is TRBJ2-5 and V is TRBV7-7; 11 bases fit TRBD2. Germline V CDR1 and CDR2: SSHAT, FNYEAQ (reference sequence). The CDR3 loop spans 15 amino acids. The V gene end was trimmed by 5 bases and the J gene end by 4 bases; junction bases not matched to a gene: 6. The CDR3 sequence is CASSRGGTSGETQYF. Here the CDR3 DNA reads TGTGCCAGCAGCAGGGGGGGGACTAGCGGAGAGACCCAGTACTTC.

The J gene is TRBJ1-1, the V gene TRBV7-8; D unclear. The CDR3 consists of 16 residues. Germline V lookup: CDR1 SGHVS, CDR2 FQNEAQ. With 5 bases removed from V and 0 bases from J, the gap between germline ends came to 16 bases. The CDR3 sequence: CASSLLGGMLNTEAFF. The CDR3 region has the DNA TGTGCCAGCAGCCTTCTAGGAGGCATGCTGAACACTGAAGCTTTCTTT.